Listed below are T cell receptor beta chains from one sample, sequenced in a study of blood T cell repertoires in COVID-19. Only in-frame clones appear in the TCRdb table, and some are missing; sequencing was by immunoSEQ multiplex PCR. Of under 150,000 clones in the sample, about 86% are singletons; the top ten hold approximately 2.3%. Sequenced: PBMCs or T cells enriched from blood (not recorded which). The receptor set was obtained from a woman between 45 and 65 years old who had recovered from COVID-19. Each CDR3 is given with its conserved first and last residue. D genes are given only for firm matches. Clone size is given for some rows only: seen once, a few or many times, or a class if the clone is expanded.

v_gene,j_gene,d_gene,abundance,CDR3nt,CDR3aa
TRBV18,TRBJ2-7,TRBD1,once,TGTGCCAGCTCACCCCGGGACAGGGGTTCCGAGCAGTACTTC,CASSPRDRGSEQYF
TRBV6-2/TRBV6-3,TRBJ2-3,NA,few,TGTGCCAGCAGTTACTCGGCCACAGATACGCAGTATTTT,CASSYSATDTQYF
TRBV6-5,TRBJ1-2,NA,NA,TGTGCCAGCAGTTATCGGGGGGCGCACTATGGCTACACCTTC,CASSYRGAHYGYTF
TRBV19,TRBJ2-1,TRBD1,once,TGTGCCAGTAGACCCGGGACAGGGGGGTCCGATGAGCAGTTCTTC,CASRPGTGGSDEQFF
TRBV18,TRBJ2-5,TRBD1,NA,TGTGCCAGCTCGCGAGGACAGGCGGTTCAAGAGACCCAGTACTTC,CASSRGQAVQETQYF
TRBV19,TRBJ1-4,TRBD1,NA,TGTGCCAGTAGTATTCGCTGGACAGGGGATGCTGAAAAACTGTTTTTT,CASSIRWTGDAEKLFF
TRBV27,TRBJ2-7,TRBD2,NA,TGTGCCAGCAGTTTTATAGCGGGGGGGCACGAGCAGTACTTC,CASSFIAGGHEQYF
TRBV4-3,TRBJ2-3,NA,NA,TGCGCCAGCAGCCCATCCCCCACAGATACGCAGTATTTT,CASSPSPTDTQYF
TRBV11-3,TRBJ2-3,TRBD2,NA,TGTGCCAGCAGCATACCCGGGACTAGCGCGTCTAGCACAGATACGCAGTATTTT,CASSIPGTSASSTDTQYF
TRBV6-5,TRBJ2-3,TRBD2,NA,TGTGCCAGCACTCAGGGCAGCGGGGGGCCAGATACGCAGTATTTT,CASTQGSGGPDTQYF